This T cell receptor beta chain was documented in a study of T-cell reconstitution after alpha-beta-depleted transplantation in children. CDR1 and CDR2 from the germline V gene are ENHRY and SYGVKD. There are 11 residues in the CDR3. The germline V and J ends were trimmed by 10 bases and 10 bases, with 14 bases remaining between them. The study's findings and limits: One year after transplant, T-cell counts and diversity came mostly from newly produced T cells.

Construction of the TCRbeta library involved unique molecular identifiers. TCRdb re-called the PCR reads through MiXCR, storing one row per CDR3 protein. This sample yields roughly 300,000 distinct CDR3 sequences, of which approximately 10% are seen a single time; less than 25% belongs to the top ten. This clonotype was seen many times. Its antigen remains unknown. The receptor was derived from a male patient between 2 and 10 years old who had a stem cell transplant for chronic granulomatous disease, so the T cells may come from the graft donor. The chain recombines TRBV10-3 with TRBJ2-1; a weak D match, TRBD2 (5 bases). The sequencing used peripheral blood, collected 180 days after TCRalphabeta/CD19-depleted stem cell transplant. CDR3 residues: CATALGGEQFF. CDR3 sequence (DNA): TGTGCCACCGCCCTTGGAGGAGAGCAGTTCTTC.